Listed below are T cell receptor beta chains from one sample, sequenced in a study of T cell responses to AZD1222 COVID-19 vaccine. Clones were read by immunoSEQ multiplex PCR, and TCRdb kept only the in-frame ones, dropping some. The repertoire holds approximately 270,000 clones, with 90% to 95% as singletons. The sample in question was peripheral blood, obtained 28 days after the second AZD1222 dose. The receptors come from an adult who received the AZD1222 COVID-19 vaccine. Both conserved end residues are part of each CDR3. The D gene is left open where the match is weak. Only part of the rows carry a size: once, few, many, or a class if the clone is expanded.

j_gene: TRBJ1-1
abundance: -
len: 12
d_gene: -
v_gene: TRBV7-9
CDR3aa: CASSLELSEAFF
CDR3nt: TGTGCCAGCAGCTTAGAACTGTCTGAAGCTTTCTTT

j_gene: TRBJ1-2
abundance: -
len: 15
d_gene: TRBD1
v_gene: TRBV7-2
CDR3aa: CASSSQRQGALGYTF
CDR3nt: TGTGCCAGCAGCTCCCAGCGACAGGGGGCTCTTGGCTACACCTTC

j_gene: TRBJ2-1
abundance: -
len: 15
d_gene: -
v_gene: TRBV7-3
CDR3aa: CASSRPGTSYNEQFF
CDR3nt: TGTGCCAGCAGCAGACCCGGGACATCCTACAATGAGCAGTTCTTC

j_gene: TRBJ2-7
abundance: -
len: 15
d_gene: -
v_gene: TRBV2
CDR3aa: CASTEGLERYNEQYF
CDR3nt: TGTGCCAGCACGGAGGGGCTAGAAAGGTACAACGAGCAGTACTTC

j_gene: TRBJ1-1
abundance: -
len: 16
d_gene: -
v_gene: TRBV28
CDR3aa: CASSFRGPLSGTEAFF
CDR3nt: TGTGCCAGCAGTTTCAGGGGACCCCTTAGCGGCACTGAAGCTTTCTTT

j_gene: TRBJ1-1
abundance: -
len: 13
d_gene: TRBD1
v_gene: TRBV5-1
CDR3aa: CASSIGQGREAFF
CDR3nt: TGCGCCAGCAGCATCGGACAGGGCCGGGAGGCTTTCTTT

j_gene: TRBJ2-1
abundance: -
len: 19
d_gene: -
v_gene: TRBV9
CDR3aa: CASSVGASPRGFSYNEQFF
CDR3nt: TGTGCCAGCAGCGTAGGAGCCTCCCCTAGGGGGTTCTCCTACAATGAGCAGTTCTTC

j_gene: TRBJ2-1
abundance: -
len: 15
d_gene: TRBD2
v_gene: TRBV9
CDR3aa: CASSVGNSGRTEQFF
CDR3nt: TGTGCCAGCAGCGTAGGGAATAGCGGGAGAACCGAGCAGTTCTTC

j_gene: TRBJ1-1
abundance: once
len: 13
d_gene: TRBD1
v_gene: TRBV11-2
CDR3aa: CASRWTGRTEAFF
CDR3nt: TGTGCCAGCAGGTGGACAGGGAGGACTGAAGCTTTCTTT

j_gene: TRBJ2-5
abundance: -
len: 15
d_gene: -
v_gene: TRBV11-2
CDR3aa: CASSLGGLPEGTQYF
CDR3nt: TGTGCCAGCAGCTTAGGGGGGCTACCCGAGGGGACCCAGTACTTC

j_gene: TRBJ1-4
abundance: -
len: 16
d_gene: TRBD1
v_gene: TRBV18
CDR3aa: CASSTGTGGANEKLFF
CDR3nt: TGTGCCAGCTCAACAGGGACAGGCGGGGCTAATGAAAAACTGTTTTTT

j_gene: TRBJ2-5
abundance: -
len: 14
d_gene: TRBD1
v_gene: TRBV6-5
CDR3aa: CASSSTGVPLKPNF
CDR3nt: TGTGCCAGCAGTTCTACAGGGGTTCCTCTCAAACCGAACTTC

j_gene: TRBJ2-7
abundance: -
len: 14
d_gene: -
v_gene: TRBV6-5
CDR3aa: CASSLGQGIDEQYF
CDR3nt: TGTGCCAGCAGTCTGGGGCAGGGGATCGACGAGCAGTACTTC

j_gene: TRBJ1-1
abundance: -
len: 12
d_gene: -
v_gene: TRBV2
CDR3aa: CASSQGIQEAFF
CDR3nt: TGTGCCAGCAGCCAGGGGATACAAGAAGCTTTCTTT

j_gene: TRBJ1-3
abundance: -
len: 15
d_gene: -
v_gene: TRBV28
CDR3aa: CASSTPGGGRNTIYF
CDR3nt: TGTGCCAGCAGTACCCCCGGGGGCGGAAGAAACACCATATATTTT

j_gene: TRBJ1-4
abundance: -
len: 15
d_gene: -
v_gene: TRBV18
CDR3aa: CASSLDTARLEKLFF
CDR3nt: TGTGCCAGCTCACTCGACACGGCCCGCCTAGAAAAACTGTTTTTT

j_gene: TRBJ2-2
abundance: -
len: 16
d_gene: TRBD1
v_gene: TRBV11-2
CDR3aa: CASRPGTGAGVGELFF
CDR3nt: TGTGCCAGCAGGCCCGGGACAGGGGCCGGGGTGGGGGAGCTGTTTTTT

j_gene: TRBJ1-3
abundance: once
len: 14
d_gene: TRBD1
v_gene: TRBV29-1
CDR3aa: CSVADRAVGNTIYF
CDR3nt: TGCAGCGTGGCGGACAGGGCAGTAGGAAACACCATATATTTT

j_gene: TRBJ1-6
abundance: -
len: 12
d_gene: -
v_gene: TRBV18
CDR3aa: CASSSFNSPLHF
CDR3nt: TGTGCCAGCTCGTCCTTCAATTCACCCCTCCACTTT

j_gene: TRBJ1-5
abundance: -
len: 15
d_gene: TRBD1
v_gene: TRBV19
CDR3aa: CASSLGTGVDQPQHF
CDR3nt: TGTGCCAGTAGTCTCGGGACAGGAGTCGATCAGCCCCAGCATTTT

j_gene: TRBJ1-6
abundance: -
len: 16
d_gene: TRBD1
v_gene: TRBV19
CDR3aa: CASSTGGQVVGSPLHF
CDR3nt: TGTGCCAGTAGTACCGGGGGACAGGTGGTCGGTTCACCCCTCCACTTT

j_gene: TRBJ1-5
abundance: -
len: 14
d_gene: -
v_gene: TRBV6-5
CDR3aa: CASSSSGQNQPQHF
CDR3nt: TGTGCCAGCAGTTCCTCCGGACAGAATCAGCCCCAGCATTTT

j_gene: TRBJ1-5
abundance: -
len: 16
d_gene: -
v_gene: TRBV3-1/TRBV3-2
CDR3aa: CASSQDGRDSNQPQHF
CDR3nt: TGTGCCAGCAGCCAAGATGGACGGGATAGCAATCAGCCCCAGCATTTT

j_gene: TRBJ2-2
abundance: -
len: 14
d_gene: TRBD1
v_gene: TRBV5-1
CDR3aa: CASSQTQGHRELFF
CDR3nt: TGCGCCAGCAGCCAAACACAGGGGCACCGGGAGCTGTTTTTT

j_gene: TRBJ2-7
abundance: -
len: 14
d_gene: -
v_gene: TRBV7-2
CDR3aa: CASSLAGSSYEQYF
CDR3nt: TGTGCCAGCAGCCTCGCTGGATCCTCCTACGAGCAGTACTTC

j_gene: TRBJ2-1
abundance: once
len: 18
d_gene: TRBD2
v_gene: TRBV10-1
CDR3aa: CASSQGTSGRRAYNEQFF
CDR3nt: TGCGCCAGCAGCCAAGGGACTAGCGGGAGAAGGGCCTACAATGAGCAGTTCTTC

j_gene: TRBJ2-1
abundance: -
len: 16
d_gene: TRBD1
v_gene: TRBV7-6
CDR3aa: CASSEGAGASYNEQFF
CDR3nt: TGTGCCAGCAGCGAGGGGGCAGGGGCCTCCTACAATGAGCAGTTCTTC

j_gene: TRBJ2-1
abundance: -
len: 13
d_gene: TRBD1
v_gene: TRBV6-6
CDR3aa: CASSRGQGNEQFF
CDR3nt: TGTGCCAGCAGTAGGGGACAGGGGAATGAGCAGTTCTTC

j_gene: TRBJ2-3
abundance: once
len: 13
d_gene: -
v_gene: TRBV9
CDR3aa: CASSVRGGDTQYF
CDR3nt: TGTGCCAGCAGTGTAAGGGGAGGAGATACGCAGTATTTT

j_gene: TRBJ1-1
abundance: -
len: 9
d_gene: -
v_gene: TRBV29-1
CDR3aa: CSAGVPAFF
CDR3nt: TGCAGCGCAGGGGTCCCAGCTTTCTTT

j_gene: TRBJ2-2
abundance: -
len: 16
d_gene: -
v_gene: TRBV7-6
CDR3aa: CASSLYPGRDTGELFF
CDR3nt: TGTGCCAGCAGCTTATACCCGGGACGGGACACCGGGGAGCTGTTTTTT

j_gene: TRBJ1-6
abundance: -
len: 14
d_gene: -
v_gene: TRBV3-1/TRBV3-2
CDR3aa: CASSQRTGLRALHF
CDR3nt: TGTGCCAGCAGCCAACGGACTGGACTACGAGCCCTCCACTTT

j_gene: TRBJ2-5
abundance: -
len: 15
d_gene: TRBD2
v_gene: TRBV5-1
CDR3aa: CASSWRGAGQETQYF
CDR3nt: TGCGCCAGCAGCTGGCGGGGGGCAGGGCAAGAGACCCAGTACTTC

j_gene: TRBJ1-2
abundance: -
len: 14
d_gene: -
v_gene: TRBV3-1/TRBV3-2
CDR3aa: CASSQARGNYGYTF
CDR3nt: TGTGCCAGCAGCCAAGCTCGGGGAAACTATGGCTACACCTTC

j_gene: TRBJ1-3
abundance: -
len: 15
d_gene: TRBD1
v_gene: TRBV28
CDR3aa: CASSLGGTGGNTIYF
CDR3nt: TGTGCCAGCAGTTTAGGAGGGACAGGTGGAAACACCATATATTTT